The 7 T cell receptor beta chains given below trace back to one sample, sequenced in a study of blood T cell repertoires in COVID-19. TCRdb's table, derived via immunoSEQ multiplex PCR, lists solely in-frame clones and lacks some. The sample lists tens of thousands of clones, approximately 90% occurring once. The sequenced sample consisted of peripheral blood. These receptors originate from a woman of 80 years or more with acute or convalescent COVID-19.

The gene calls are TRBV7-6 and TRBJ2-3; 11 nucleotides line up with TRBD2. V dropped 5 bases and J dropped 1; count of bases not matched to a gene: 5. Germline CDR1 is SGHVS and CDR2 is FNYEAQ. This CDR3 has 16 residues. CDR3: CASSAATSGGTDTQYF. CDR3 DNA sequence: TGTGCCAGCAGCGCGGCGACTAGCGGGGGCACAGATACGCAGTATTTT.

The chain uses TRBV19 and TRBJ2-3, with D perhaps TRBD1 (5 bases). V was trimmed by 5 bases and J by 3 bases, leaving 9 bases between them. Germline V gene lookup returns CDR1 LNHDA and CDR2 SQIVND (reference sequence). There are 13 residues in the CDR3. CDR3 DNA sequence: TGTGCCAGTAGTCCCGACAGAACAGATACGCAGTATTTT. This gives the protein CASSPDRTDTQYF.

The rearrangement joins TRBV7-9 to TRBJ2-1; 12 bases line up with TRBD1. The CDR3 contains 16 residues. Germline assignment: CDR1 SEHNR and CDR2 FQNEAQ (reference sequence). V trimming: 2 bases; J trimming: 9 bases; junction bases outside the gene matches: 8. CDR3 sequence (DNA): TGTGCCAGCAGCTTATCAGTGGGACAGGGGGCTAGTGAGCAGTTCTTC. This encodes CASSLSVGQGASEQFF.

The genes are TRBV5-4 and TRBJ1-3; no firm D call. From germline, CDR1 is SGHNT and CDR2 YYREEE (reference sequence). There are 19 residues in the CDR3. With 2 bases removed from V and 0 bases from J, the gap between germline ends came to 21 bases. The CDR3 protein is CASSLTIHLQSRSGNTIYF. The CDR3 coding sequence is TGTGCCAGCAGCTTAACCATCCACCTACAGAGCCGCTCTGGAAACACCATATATTTT.

V gene TRBV5-8 combines with J gene TRBJ1-1, with 11 bases identical to TRBD1. This CDR3 has 14 residues. Looked up from germline, CDR1 is SGHTS and CDR2 is YDEGEE. The V gene end was trimmed by 4 bases and the J gene end by 4 bases; junction bases not matched to a gene: 3. This chain's CDR3 is CASSLGQGATEAFF. CDR3 in DNA: TGTGCCAGCAGCCTCGGACAGGGGGCCACTGAAGCTTTCTTT.

The J gene is TRBJ2-2, the V gene TRBV19; D uncertain. CDR3 size: 17 residues. V was pared by 2 bases and J by 2 bases, with 15 bases between. From germline, CDR1 is LNHDA and CDR2 SQIVND (reference sequence). The CDR3 DNA sequence: TGTGCCAGTAGTATAAGAAGGCGGTCAGACAACACCGGGGAGCTGTTTTTT. As protein: CASSIRRRSDNTGELFF.

The chain links TRBV6-6 to TRBJ2-3; maybe TRBD1 (5 bases). With 2 bases removed from V and 3 bases from J, the gap between germline ends came to 9 bases. CDR3 size: 14 residues. Germline V lookup: CDR1 MNHNY, CDR2 SVGAGI (reference sequence). CDR3 in DNA: TGTGCCAGCAGTTACGGTGCAGGGACAGATACGCAGTATTTT. Its translation: CASSYGAGTDTQYF.